This T cell receptor beta chain was sequenced for a study of T cell responses to AZD1222 COVID-19 vaccine. Study as a whole: Combined were second doses at about 4 or about 12 weeks.

Profiled with immunoSEQ multiplex PCR; TCRdb holds only in-frame clones, not every one. The sample has roughly 80,000 clones, about 82% seen once. This clone was detected only a few times. Its antigen is unidentified. This CDR3 has 15 amino acids. Per the germline V gene, CDR1 is MNHEY and CDR2 is SVGAGI. V lost 10 bases, J lost 5 bases, and 10 bases stayed unmatched. Overall study results and limits: Reports indicate that nearly half of spike-specific TCRs are directed at unmutated variant regions. Baseline testing showed seropositivity in only five to seven AZD1222 recipients. The sample set comprised mostly white British donors with more females, and clonal diversity was possibly underestimated.

This clonotype was sampled from an adult in good health. This chain uses TRBV6-5 with TRBJ1-5; 11 bases match TRBD1. The specimen was peripheral blood, collected on day 0 of AZD1222 vaccination. CDR3 protein: CATGQGARADQPQHF. In DNA, the CDR3 is TGTGCCACCGGACAGGGGGCGAGGGCGGATCAGCCCCAGCATTTT.